Listed below are T cell receptor beta chains from one sample, sequenced in a study of Ad26.COV2.S vaccination and SARS-CoV-2 variants. Assay: immunoSEQ multiplex PCR; the TCRdb copy retains only in-frame clones and omits some. The sample has some 330,000 clones; roughly 90% are singletons. Material: peripheral blood, obtained in a trial of Ad26.COV2.S vaccine versus placebo. The receptor set was obtained from a person between 18 and 59 years old who received the Ad26.COV2.S COVID-19 vaccine or a placebo. Both conserved end residues are part of each CDR3. D genes are given only for firm matches. Clone size is not always given. Where it is, it says once, few, many or a class for expanded clones.

j_call	clone_size	v_call	d_call	cdr3_nt	cdr3_aa
TRBJ1-4	-	TRBV7-9	-	TGTGCCAGCAGCTTAGCTACAGGGCCGCTTGGGGAAAAACTGTTTTTT	CASSLATGPLGEKLFF
TRBJ1-2	once	TRBV5-1	TRBD1	TGCGCCAGCAGTCGACGCGGGACAGAGACGAAACGGGGATATGGCTACACCTTC	CASSRRGTETKRGYGYTF
TRBJ1-2	-	TRBV7-9	-	TGTGCCAGCAGCTTAGAGACCGTATACACCTTC	CASSLETVYTF
TRBJ2-7	-	TRBV6-1	TRBD2	TGTGCCAGCAGTGCCACGCCAGCGGGGACCCCCGGAGGGCCCTACGAGCAGTACTTC	CASSATPAGTPGGPYEQYF
TRBJ2-5	-	TRBV5-4	-	TGTGCCAGCAGCTCTAGGAGGGCACTAGAGACCCAGTACTTC	CASSSRRALETQYF
TRBJ2-3	-	TRBV2	-	TGTGCCAGCAGTGGCCAGGGAGGAAAAGTGGATACGCAGTATTTT	CASSGQGGKVDTQYF
TRBJ2-5	-	TRBV18	-	TGTGCCAGCTCACCTTCTAGAGTCCAAGAGACCCAGTACTTC	CASSPSRVQETQYF
TRBJ1-5	few	TRBV7-8	TRBD1	TGTGCCAGCAGCTTTGATCGGCAGGGGGCGCAGCCCCAGCATTTT	CASSFDRQGAQPQHF
TRBJ1-1	-	TRBV19	-	TGTGCCAGTAGTCCTGCGGGCTACATGAACACTGAAGCTTTCTTT	CASSPAGYMNTEAFF
TRBJ1-1	-	TRBV2	-	TGTGCCAGCAGTGTAGGAGGGTTGACTGAAGCTTTCTTT	CASSVGGLTEAFF
TRBJ1-1	-	TRBV5-4	TRBD1	TGTGCCAGCAGCCCAGGGGGGCAGGGGAGGGCCATGATCACTGAAGCTTTCTTT	CASSPGGQGRAMITEAFF
TRBJ1-4	-	TRBV7-9	TRBD1	TGTGCCAGCGGGACAGGGGACCTGAAACTGTTTTTT	CASGTGDLKLFF
TRBJ2-3	-	TRBV6-4	-	TGTGCCAGCAGTGCGCGGGGGCGCTTCTATAGCACAGATACGCAGTATTTT	CASSARGRFYSTDTQYF
TRBJ2-3	-	TRBV6-5	-	TGTGCCAGCAGGAGGGGGGAGAGGACCACAGATACGCAGTATTTT	CASRRGERTTDTQYF
TRBJ2-1	-	TRBV9	-	TGTGCCAGCAGCGTAGATCCGGAACCGGGACTCTCCAACAATGAGCAGTTCTTC	CASSVDPEPGLSNNEQFF
TRBJ1-2	-	TRBV6-5	TRBD1	TGTGCCAGCAGTTCCGGGACAGGGGTCTATGGCTACACCTTC	CASSSGTGVYGYTF
TRBJ2-7	-	TRBV10-3	TRBD2	TGTGCCATCAGCCCTGATGGGGGGGTCTCCTACGAGCAGTACTTC	CAISPDGGVSYEQYF
TRBJ1-2	-	TRBV10-2	-	TGCGCCAGCAGTGAGAAGGGGGGGGGACAATTTGGCTACACCTTC	CASSEKGGGQFGYTF
TRBJ1-1	-	TRBV25-1	-	TGTGCCAGCAGTGCCTTGGGTACTGAAGCTTTCTTT	CASSALGTEAFF
TRBJ2-3	-	TRBV6-4	-	TGTGCCAGCAGTGACGGGCAGGGCTCAGATACGCAGTATTTT	CASSDGQGSDTQYF
TRBJ1-2	once	TRBV7-2	-	TGTGCCAGCAGCTTAGATCCGGGTTTCCTTGGCTACACCTTC	CASSLDPGFLGYTF
TRBJ1-2	-	TRBV28	TRBD1	TGTGCCTCCCACGGACAGGCAATCTATGGCTACACCTTC	CASHGQAIYGYTF
TRBJ2-7	-	TRBV5-6	-	TGTGCCAGCAGCGACGGGACCTACGAGCAGTACTTC	CASSDGTYEQYF
TRBJ2-2	-	TRBV24-1	-	TGTGCCACCGGGGGGAGTGGAAATACCGGGGAGCTGTTTTTT	CATGGSGNTGELFF
TRBJ1-1	-	TRBV4-1	-	TGCGCCAGCAGCCAAACGGCTCTGAACACTGAAGCTTTCTTT	CASSQTALNTEAFF
TRBJ1-1	once	TRBV6-6	-	TGTGCCAGCAGCCCTGGCGTGGCTGAAGCTTTCTTT	CASSPGVAEAFF
TRBJ1-2	-	TRBV18	TRBD1	TGTGCCAGCTCACTGGGACAGAACCAGGGAGGCTACACCTTC	CASSLGQNQGGYTF
TRBJ1-1	-	TRBV5-6	-	TGTGCCAGCAGCTTTATACAGGGATTTACTGAAGCTTTCTTT	CASSFIQGFTEAFF
TRBJ2-7	-	TRBV10-2	-	TGCGCCAGCAGTGAGGAGGTCGGGACAAGGGGTCGCTACGAGCAGTACTTC	CASSEEVGTRGRYEQYF
TRBJ1-1	-	TRBV4-3	TRBD1	TGCGCCAGCAGCCAAGAAGGACAGGGGGACACTGAAGCTTTCTTT	CASSQEGQGDTEAFF
TRBJ1-5	few	TRBV7-3	-	TGTGCCAGCAGCCCCGACTGGGATCAGCCCCAGCATTTT	CASSPDWDQPQHF
TRBJ2-1	few	TRBV11-2	-	TGTGCCAGCAGCTTAGCTCGCTACAATGAGCAGTTCTTC	CASSLARYNEQFF
TRBJ2-3	-	TRBV5-1	-	TGCGCCAGCAGCCCAGCGGCCCTTGATACGCAGTATTTT	CASSPAALDTQYF
TRBJ2-3	-	TRBV11-3	TRBD2	TGTGCCAGCAGCTCTTCGGGACTAGCGGGAGGGCGGAGCACAGATACGCAGTATTTT	CASSSSGLAGGRSTDTQYF
TRBJ2-5	-	TRBV5-6	-	TGTGCCAGCAGCTTGGTGGGGTCCCAAGAGACCCAGTACTTC	CASSLVGSQETQYF
TRBJ2-7	few	TRBV27	-	TGTGCCAGCAGTTATCTCTACGAGCAGTACTTC	CASSYLYEQYF
TRBJ1-2	few	TRBV19	-	TGTGCCAGGGTATTCGACCAGGGCTCCTATGGCTACACCTTC	CARVFDQGSYGYTF
TRBJ2-1	-	TRBV3-1/TRBV3-2	-	TGTGCCAGCAGCCTCCTAGGAAATGAGCAGTTCTTC	CASSLLGNEQFF
TRBJ1-6	-	TRBV6-1	-	TGTGCCAGCAGTGGCCCAGGACGGGGGAATCTTAATTCACCCCTCCACTTT	CASSGPGRGNLNSPLHF
TRBJ1-2	-	TRBV27	TRBD1	TGTGCCAGCGGAACCCGGGACAGGGATGGCTACACCTTC	CASGTRDRDGYTF
TRBJ1-5	-	TRBV20-1	TRBD1	TGCAGTGCTAGTGGCGCGGGACAGGGGATGGGCAATCAGCCCCAGCATTTT	CSASGAGQGMGNQPQHF
TRBJ1-5	-	TRBV4-1	TRBD1	TGCGCCAGCAGCTACCGGACAGGCCCAAATCAGCCCCAGCATTTT	CASSYRTGPNQPQHF
TRBJ2-2	-	TRBV3-1/TRBV3-2	TRBD2	TGTGCCAGCAGCCAGTTAGCGGGGGGGCCTAGGCCCGGGGAGCTGTTTTTT	CASSQLAGGPRPGELFF
TRBJ1-1	-	TRBV27	TRBD1	TGTGCCAGCAGCTTGACAGGGGGCGAGTACACTGAAGCTTTCTTT	CASSLTGGEYTEAFF
TRBJ2-7	-	TRBV19	-	TGTGCCAGTAGTTCTAGCCCCAGCTCCTACGAGCAGTACTTC	CASSSSPSSYEQYF